This T cell receptor (beta chain) was identified during a study of shared clonotypes between healthy human individuals (dated by TCRdb to the early 2020s). With regard to the full study: The cohort included three men and a couple of women between 18 and 49 years of age. Per donor, leukapheresis produced somewhere between about 0.94 and 8.9 billion PBMCs. To increase sequencing depth and limit assay-specific biases, TCR repertoire library preparation and sequencing were carried out by different laboratories using diverse techniques. Per donor, three plates each were used for CD4 naive and CD4 memory, two for CD8 naive, and one for CD8 memory. To estimate repertoire size and how much clonotypes are shared between individuals, the study performed deep sequencing of blood TCR repertoires from a few healthy adults.

Reading from cysteine to phenylalanine, the CDR3 counts 13 amino acids. Of all the DNA, just the CDR3 is kept, 39 bases in frame from base 1. From a lookup of the germline V gene, CDR1 and CDR2 are SGHRS and YFSETQ. A distance of 10 bases separates the germline ends of V and J, which lose 4 bases and 3 bases respectively. Overall results and qualifications from the work: Rarefaction of sorted-subset datasets indicated incomplete sequencing despite the large sequencing depth. Naive subsets generally had larger estimated clonotype richness than memory subsets. The genetic and exposure-history diversity represented was limited by the small number of donors. When several donors were compared, the shared fraction of clonotypes was 5% to 6.5% for naive CD4, about 4% for naive CD8, 2.3% for memory CD4, and 0.35% to 0.4% for memory CD8. Sampling was restricted to blood, and TCR repertoires in tissue are likely to differ from TCR repertoires in blood. Pairwise subsampling led to the expectation that sequencing depth would affect the degree of clonotype sharing among donors. Clonotypes shared by all four sorted-subset donors showed higher generation probabilities than non-shared clonotypes.

Using the deep immunoSEQ assay, multiplex PCR amplified TCR CDR3 regions from genomic DNA. Extracted genomic DNA from each cell subset was distributed evenly across all wells of several immunoSEQ 96-well plates, and each plate was treated as a replicate. For sorted subsets, each replicate PCR was loaded with roughly 200 ng genomic DNA, equivalent to approximately 27,000 T cell genomes. Purified libraries were measured with a Qubit 3.0 fluorometer, size-checked on a Bioanalyzer 2100, and measured again with the KAPA Library Quantification kit. A separate single-read 150-cycle Illumina NextSeq 550 flow cell was used to sequence each immunoSEQ 96-well plate. The original methods were these. The immunoSEQ output contained only junctional sequences without quality scores, so filtering could not match that applied to full-length reads. To assign V/J genes and CDR3, sequences were annotated against IMGT germline references using PyIR, a Python wrapper for IgBLAST v1.9. Any read was removed if the V/J assignment was weak (E-value above 1e-6), the CDR3 was missing, or the read contained stop codons, out-of-frame junctions, or ambiguous translated residues. V3J clonotypes were defined as sequences sharing an identical inferred V gene, J gene, and CDR3 amino acid sequence. The percentage overlap between two repertoires was calculated by dividing the number of shared unique clonotypes by the size of the smaller repertoire. Richness of each repertoire was evaluated using RTK rarefaction, the Chao1 estimator, and Recon v2.1 estimates of unobserved clonotypes. For all TCRbeta clonotypes obtained by the gDNA method from a few donors, generation probabilities were computed with OLGA. The table was pulled from immuneACCESS by TCRdb, which kept in-frame rearrangements only. Such tables lose some clones; where checked, under half of the loss comes from unresolved V genes, and the rest has no known cause. V and J calls and clone size come straight from that table; D and trimming were deduced from the DNA. Recorded for this sample are about 2.3 million clones; approximately 93% of them occurred a single time. About 0.39% of the sample rests with the top ten.

Donors were healthy HIV-negative adults with no recently reported acute infections or vaccinations. Every donor was a Caucasian adult living in Nashville, Tennessee, USA. CD4+ T cells were enriched by magnetic negative selection; naive cells were then positively selected on CD45RA, and the negative fraction formed the memory subset. Blood was obtained by leukapheresis, after which PBMCs were separated by Ficoll-Histopaque density gradient centrifugation and cryopreserved in liquid nitrogen vapor phase. Analytical flow cytometry was used to check the purity and quantity of every magnetically sorted T cell population. Each sorted fraction had its genomic DNA isolated and then quantified by UV absorbance on a Nanodrop 2000c. On this clone itself: Its recognized antigen is unknown. Base qualities are missing; no much larger clone stands one base away.

The rearrangement combines TRBV5-1 with TRBJ2-5, with the D gene not confidently named. This TCR came from a man between 18 and 35 years old in good health. Some clones in this sample may be carry-over from other donors' samples. Sequenced sample: naive CD4+ T cells from PBMCs. What the cell subset or site label conveys for this sample: CD45RA+ positively selected. DNA sequence: TGCGCCAGCAGCCGGAGTAGTGAAGAGACCCAGTACTTC. Translated, this is CASSRSSEETQYF.